This T cell receptor beta chain originates from a study of CD8 T cells in ankylosing spondylitis. V lost 3 bases and J lost 1, with 6 bases in between. CDR3 length: 13 amino acids. CDR1 and CDR2 (germline): DFQATT, SNEGSKA (reference sequence). TCRdb fed the 5' RACE reads into MiXCR, producing one record per CDR3 protein. This sample yields more than 150,000 distinct CDR3 sequences, of which roughly 18% are seen a single time; roughly 4.5% belongs to the top ten. Findings and limits, study-wide: Seemingly distinctive of ankylosing spondylitis blood was a TCR beta motif formed by eight highly homologous variants. Clones linked to disease were reported to show significant enrichment in matched ankylosing spondylitis synovial fluid. Disease-linked clones had a CD8+ phenotype and relatively low frequency in peripheral blood.

This clonotype occurred many times. Its matching antigen is unknown. The chain joins TRBV20-1 to TRBJ2-2; possibly TRBD1 for D (6 bases). Sequenced input: blood, either unsorted or a sorted T cell fraction (not recorded which). The clonotype was recovered from a male donor between 5 and 29 years old with ankylosing spondylitis or in good health (not recorded which). As DNA, the CDR3 is TGCAGTGCTAGGACAGGGAACACCGGGGAGCTGTTTTTT. Amino acids: CSARTGNTGELFF.